This TCR beta chain is drawn from a study of control samples from healthy donors and cancer patients. Germline-derived CDR1 and CDR2 are SGHRS and YFSETQ. The length of the CDR3 is 14 residues. Trimming took 4 bases from V and 8 from J, leaving 15 bases between them. This clone was recorded at least ten times. The protocol was immunoSEQ multiplex PCR, while the TCRdb copy is restricted to in-frame clones and leaves out a portion. The data hold about 120,000 clones, with around 87% observed a single time. This TCR derives from a man aged 25-45 years in good health. This rearrangement joins TRBV5-1 to TRBJ1-4; maybe TRBD1 (5 bases). The sample consisted of blood. Here the CDR3 reads CASSQGLVLEKLFF. The CDR3 nucleotides read TGCGCCAGCAGCCAGGGACTCGTTCTCGAAAAACTGTTTTTT.